This T cell receptor (beta chain) was captured by sequencing in a study of early T cells in non-severe SARS-CoV-2 infection. Study summary: Bulk RNA isolated from unsorted whole blood underwent sequencing; chains were not paired.

Broader study findings: Matching with VDJdb favored anti-spike CD8 responses (missing private and CD4 specificities).

This clonotype was recorded at least ten times. The antigen is not known. Germline lookup yields CDR1 SGHTA and CDR2 FQGNSA. This CDR3 region has 15 residues. Unmatched junction bases numbered 5, after V lost 2 bases and J lost 3 bases. The library protocol tagged individual cDNA molecules with unique molecular identifiers. TCRdb passed the 5' RACE reads through MiXCR, listing each CDR3 protein once. The sample consists of approximately 50,000 distinct CDR3 sequences, about 11% of them appearing once. The rearrangement uses TRBV7-2 and TRBJ2-7; 9 positions agree with TRBD2. The TCR was taken from an adult who was a healthcare worker with PCR-confirmed SARS-CoV-2 infection or an uninfected control (not recorded which). Sample: whole blood. The CDR3 sequence: CASSLRGGDHYEQYF. CDR3 DNA sequence: TGTGCCAGCAGCTTACGCGGGGGGGACCACTACGAGCAGTACTTC. The full variable domain, in which reference TRBV7-2 and TRBJ2-7 provide the parts outside the CDR3, is GAGVSQSPSNKVTEKGKDVELRCDPISGHTALYWYRQSLGQGLEFLIYFQGNSAPDKSGLPSDRFSAERTGGSVSTLTIQRTQQEDSAVYLCASSLRGGDHYEQYFGPGTRLTVT.